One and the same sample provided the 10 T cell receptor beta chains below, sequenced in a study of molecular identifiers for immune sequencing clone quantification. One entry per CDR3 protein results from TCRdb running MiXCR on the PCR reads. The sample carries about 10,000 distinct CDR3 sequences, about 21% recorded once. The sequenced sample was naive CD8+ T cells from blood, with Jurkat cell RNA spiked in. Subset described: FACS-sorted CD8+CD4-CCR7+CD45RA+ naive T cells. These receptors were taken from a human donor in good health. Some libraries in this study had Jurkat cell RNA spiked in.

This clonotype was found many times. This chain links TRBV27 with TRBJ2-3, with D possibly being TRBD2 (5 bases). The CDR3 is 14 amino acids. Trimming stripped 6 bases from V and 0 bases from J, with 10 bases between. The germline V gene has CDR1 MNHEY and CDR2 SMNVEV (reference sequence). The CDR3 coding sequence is TGTGCCAGCAGAGGACTGGTAAGCACAGATACGCAGTATTTT. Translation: CASRGLVSTDTQYF.

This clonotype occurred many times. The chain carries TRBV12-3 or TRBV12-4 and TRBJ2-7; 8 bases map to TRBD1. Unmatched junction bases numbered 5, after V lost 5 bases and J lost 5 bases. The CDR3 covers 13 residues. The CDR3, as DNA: TGTGCCAGCAGTCCGGGGACAGGCCACGAGCAGTACTTC. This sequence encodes CASSPGTGHEQYF.

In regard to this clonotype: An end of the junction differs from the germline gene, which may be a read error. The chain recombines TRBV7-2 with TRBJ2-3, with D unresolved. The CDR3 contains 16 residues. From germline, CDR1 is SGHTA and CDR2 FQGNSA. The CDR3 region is CASSPTTNASTDTQYF. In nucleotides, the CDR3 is TGTGCCAGCAGCCCGACGACCAACGCCTCCACAGATACCCAGTATTTT. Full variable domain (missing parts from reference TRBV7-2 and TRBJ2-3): GAGVSQSPSNKVTEKGKDVELRCDPISGHTALYWYRQSLGQGLEFLIYFQGNSAPDKSGLPSDRFSAERTGGSVSTLTIQRTQQEDSAVYLCASSPTTNASTDTQYFGPGTRLTVL.

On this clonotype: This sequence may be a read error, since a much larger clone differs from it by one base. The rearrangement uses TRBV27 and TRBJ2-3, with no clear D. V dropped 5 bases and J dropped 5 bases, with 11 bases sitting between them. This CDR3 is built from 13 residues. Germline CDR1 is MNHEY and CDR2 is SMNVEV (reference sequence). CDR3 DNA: TGTGCCAGCAGTCCCACCCCCATAGATACGCAGTATTTT. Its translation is CASSPTPIDTQYF.

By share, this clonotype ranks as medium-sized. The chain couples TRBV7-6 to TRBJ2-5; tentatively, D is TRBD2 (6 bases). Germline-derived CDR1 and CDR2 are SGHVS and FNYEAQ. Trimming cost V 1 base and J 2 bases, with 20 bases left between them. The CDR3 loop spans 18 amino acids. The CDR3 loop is CASSLDLTPLAEQETQYF. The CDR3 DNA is TGTGCCAGCAGCTTAGATTTGACCCCACTAGCTGAACAAGAGACCCAGTACTTC. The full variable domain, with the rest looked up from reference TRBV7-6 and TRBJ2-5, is GAGVSQSPRYKVTKRGQDVALRCDPISGHVSLYWYRQALGQGPEFLTYFNYEAQQDKSGLPNDRFSAERPEGSISTLTIQRTEQRDSAMYRCASSLDLTPLAEQETQYFGPGTRLLVL.

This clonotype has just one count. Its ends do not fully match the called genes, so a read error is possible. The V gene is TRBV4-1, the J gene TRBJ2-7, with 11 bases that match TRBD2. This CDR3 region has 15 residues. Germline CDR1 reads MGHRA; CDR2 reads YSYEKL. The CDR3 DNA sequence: TGCGCCAGCAGCCAAGGGGGACTAGCGGCCTACGCGCAGTACTTC. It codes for CASSQGGLAAYAQYF.

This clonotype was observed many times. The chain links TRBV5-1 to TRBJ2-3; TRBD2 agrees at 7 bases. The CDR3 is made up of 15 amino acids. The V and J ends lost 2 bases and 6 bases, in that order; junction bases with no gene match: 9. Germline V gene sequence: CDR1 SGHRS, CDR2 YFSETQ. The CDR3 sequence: CASSFTTGGSDTQYF. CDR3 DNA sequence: TGCGCCAGCAGCTTTACAACGGGAGGTAGTGATACGCAGTATTTT.

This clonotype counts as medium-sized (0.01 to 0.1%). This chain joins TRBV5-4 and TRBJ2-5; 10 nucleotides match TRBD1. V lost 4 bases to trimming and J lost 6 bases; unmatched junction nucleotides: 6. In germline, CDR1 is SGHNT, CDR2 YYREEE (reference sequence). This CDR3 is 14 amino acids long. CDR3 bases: TGTGCCAGCAGCCCGTTGACAGGGGGCAAGACCCAGTACTTC. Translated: CASSPLTGGKTQYF.

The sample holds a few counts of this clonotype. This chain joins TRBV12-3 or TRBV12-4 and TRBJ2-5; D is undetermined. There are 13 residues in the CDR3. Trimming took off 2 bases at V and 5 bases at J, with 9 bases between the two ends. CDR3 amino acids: CASSLYGYETQYF. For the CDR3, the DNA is TGTGCCAGCAGTTTATATGGGTACGAGACCCAGTACTTC.

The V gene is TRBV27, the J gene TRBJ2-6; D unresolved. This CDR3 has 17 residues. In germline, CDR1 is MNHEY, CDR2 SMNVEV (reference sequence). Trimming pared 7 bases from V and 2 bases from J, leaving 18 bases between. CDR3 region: CASTSGTLLAGANVLTF. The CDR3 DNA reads TGTGCCAGCACCTCGGGTACCTTGCTAGCTGGGGCCAACGTCCTGACTTTC.